The 30 T cell receptor beta chains below all came from one sample that was sequenced in a study of cytomegalovirus exposure and HLA in healthy donors. Generated by immunoSEQ multiplex PCR, the TCRdb table keeps only in-frame clones and is missing some. The sample shows some 120,000 clones, about nine tenths of them seen only once. Material: PBMCs. The receptors here all came from a woman in her late teens or twenties in good health and CMV-seronegative.

The V call is TRBV7-9, the J call TRBJ1-2; TRBD1 might be the D (5 bases). The CDR3 runs to 13 residues. Germline V gene lookup returns CDR1 SEHNR and CDR2 FQNEAQ (reference sequence). V lost 5 bases and J 2 bases, leaving 9 bases between the germline ends. CDR3 DNA sequence: TGTGCCAGCAGCCTCGACAGCAACTATGGCTACACCTTC. Its translation is CASSLDSNYGYTF.

The rearrangement uses TRBV11-3 and TRBJ2-1; 16 positions match TRBD2. The CDR3 extends over 20 amino acids. The germline V gene has CDR1 SGHNT and CDR2 YENEEA. J was trimmed by 3 bases and V by 5 bases; bases with no gene match: 13. The CDR3 DNA sequence: TGTGCCAGCAGCCGCCGGTGGGGGACTAGCGGGAGGGGACTCTACAATGAGCAGTTCTTC. Its protein is CASSRRWGTSGRGLYNEQFF.

This clone turned up a few times. The chain couples TRBV7-8 to TRBJ2-5, with 8 positions matching TRBD2. Germline V CDR1 and CDR2: SGHVS, FQNEAQ. CDR3 size: 15 residues. V lost 5 bases to trimming and J lost 5 bases; unmatched junction nucleotides: 10. Here the CDR3 DNA reads TGTGCCAGCAGCCTGCGGGGGGCCAAGCAGGAGACCCAGTACTTC. This codes for CASSLRGAKQETQYF.

The chain recombines TRBV9 with TRBJ2-7, with 10 bases that match TRBD1. The CDR3 covers 16 residues. V gave up 0 bases and J gave up 2 bases; unmatched junction bases: 5. In germline, CDR1 is SGDLS, CDR2 YYNGEE. The CDR3: CASSVEAGTGAYEQYF. CDR3 bases: TGTGCCAGCAGCGTAGAGGCCGGGACAGGGGCCTACGAGCAGTACTTC.

The count of this clone is one. The gene calls are TRBV10-1 and TRBJ2-1; the match to TRBD1 covers 7 bases. Germline lookup yields CDR1 WNHNN and CDR2 SYGVQD (reference sequence). V shed 4 bases and J 8 bases; nucleotides not matched to a gene: 5. The length of the CDR3 is 13 residues. The CDR3 sequence is CASSAGGRDEQFF. DNA of the CDR3: TGCGCCAGCAGTGCAGGGGGTCGAGATGAGCAGTTCTTC.

V and J are TRBV19 and TRBJ1-5; TRBD1 matches at 8 bases. Germline CDR1 is LNHDA and CDR2 is SQIVND (reference sequence). There are 17 residues in the CDR3. V gave up 5 bases and J gave up 4 bases; unmatched junction bases: 13. CDR3 DNA: TGTGCCAGTAGTCTTTGGGACACAGGGGGAGGGAATCAGCCCCAGCATTTT. Its protein product is CASSLWDTGGGNQPQHF.

This clone has just one count. V is TRBV5-6 and J is TRBJ2-7; 8 bases match TRBD1. CDR3 length: 15 amino acids. Germline CDR1 is SGHDT and CDR2 is YYEEEE. Losses at the gene ends were 5 bases for V and 1 base for J; bases not matched to a gene: 8. The CDR3 nucleotides are TGTGCCAGCAGTCTAGGACAGGGACAATCCTACGAGCAGTACTTC. Its protein product is CASSLGQGQSYEQYF.

The J gene is TRBJ2-7, the V gene TRBV18; 7 positions match TRBD2. The length of the CDR3 is 17 residues. CDR1 and CDR2 (germline): KGHSH, LQKENI. V dropped 3 bases and J dropped 0; count of bases not matched to a gene: 11. The CDR3 nucleotides read TGTGCCAGCTCACCCAACCTACTAGCGAAAATCTCCTACGAGCAGTACTTC. It yields the protein CASSPNLLAKISYEQYF.

The J gene is TRBJ2-5, the V gene TRBV6-5, with 8 bases lining up with TRBD1. CDR1 and CDR2 (germline): MNHEY, SVGAGI. The J segment lost 5 bases and the V segment lost 0 bases, leaving 8 bases of the junction unmatched. The CDR3 totals 16 residues. CDR3 DNA: TGTGCCAGCAGTTACTCGAGTCAGGGGGCGCGTGAGACCCAGTACTTC. Its translation is CASSYSSQGARETQYF.

This clone appeared a single time. This chain's CDR3 is CASSLGLGHNEQFF. Here the CDR3 DNA reads TGTGCCAGCAGCCTTGGCCTGGGGCACAATGAGCAGTTCTTC. The J gene is TRBJ2-1, the V gene TRBV11-2, with a weak D call TRBD1 (5 bases). Per the germline V gene, CDR1 is SGHAT and CDR2 is FQNNGV. V was pared by 5 bases and J by 5 bases, with 13 bases between. The CDR3 extends over 14 amino acids.

The gene calls are TRBV19 and TRBJ2-1, with TRBD2 matching 10 bases. The V gene end was trimmed by 7 bases and the J gene end by 0 bases; junction bases not matched to a gene: 9. Germline V gene sequence: CDR1 LNHDA, CDR2 SQIVND (reference sequence). The CDR3 extends over 17 amino acids. CDR3 sequence (DNA): TGTGCCAGTACCCAAACTAGCGGGGAAAGCTCCTACAATGAGCAGTTCTTC. It specifies CASTQTSGESSYNEQFF.

The genes are TRBV5-1 and TRBJ2-1, with 13 bases matching TRBD2. With 4 bases clipped from V and 2 bases from J, the junction kept 0 bases outside the gene matches. Per germline, CDR1 SGHRS and CDR2 YFSETQ. This CDR3 contains 15 residues. The CDR3 loop reads CASSTSGRAYNEQFF. The CDR3 DNA sequence: TGCGCCAGCAGCACTAGCGGGAGGGCCTACAATGAGCAGTTCTTC. Using reference TRBV5-1 and TRBJ2-1 for the parts outside the CDR3, the full variable domain is KAGVTQTPRYLIKTRGQQVTLSCSPISGHRSVSWYQQTPGQGLQFLFEYFSETQRNKGNFPGRFSGRQFSNSRSEMNVSTLELGDSALYLCASSTSGRAYNEQFFGPGTRLTVL.

The rearrangement links TRBV19 to TRBJ1-4; D might be TRBD1 (6 bases). The CDR3 extends over 14 amino acids. The V and J ends lost 8 bases and 5 bases respectively, with 15 bases between them. Per germline, CDR1 LNHDA and CDR2 SQIVND (reference sequence). CDR3 coding DNA: TGTGCCAGTCGCCAGGGAGGGGGAAATGAAAAACTGTTTTTT. It translates to CASRQGGGNEKLFF.

This chain links TRBV29-1 with TRBJ2-7; TRBD2 is a possible D gene (6 bases). The CDR3 sequence is 12 residues long. Germline lookup yields CDR1 SQVTM and CDR2 ANQGSEA. V lost 5 bases and J 3 bases, leaving 11 bases between the germline ends. The CDR3 coding sequence is TGCAGCGTTATGCTCGGGAGCTACGAGCAGTACTTC. Its translation is CSVMLGSYEQYF.

The V gene is TRBV6-5, the J gene TRBJ1-2, with D hard to call. There are 16 residues in the CDR3. Trimming left V 4 bases short and J 2 bases short, with 17 bases between. CDR1 is MNHEY and CDR2 is SVGAGI in the germline V gene. CDR3 sequence (DNA): TGTGCCAGCAGTTCGGTGCTTACCTTATTAAACTATGGCTACACCTTC. Amino acid sequence: CASSSVLTLLNYGYTF.

V is TRBV29-1 and J is TRBJ1-4; D is unresolved. The CDR3 covers 14 residues. Trimming removed 4 bases at V and 6 bases at J, with 15 bases between. Germline V gene lookup returns CDR1 SQVTM and CDR2 ANQGSEA. CDR3 region: CSVGVRHGDEKLFF. In nucleotides, the CDR3 is TGCAGCGTTGGTGTCCGGCACGGGGATGAAAAACTGTTTTTT.

This rearrangement joins TRBV11-3 to TRBJ2-7, with 10 bases aligning to TRBD2. CDR1 and CDR2 (germline): SGHNT, YENEEA. The CDR3 covers 13 residues. J gave up 5 bases and V 3 bases, and 1 base lay outside the gene matches. The CDR3 is CASSFGTSDEQYF. The CDR3 DNA reads as TGTGCCAGCAGCTTTGGGACTAGCGACGAGCAGTACTTC.

The chain employs TRBV6-5 and TRBJ1-5; 10 bases are a match to TRBD1. The CDR3 runs to 14 residues. CDR1 and CDR2 from the germline V gene are MNHEY and SVGAGI. V dropped 2 bases and J dropped 7; count of bases not matched to a gene: 2. CDR3 in amino acids: CASSYGTGVQPQHF. The CDR3 DNA reads TGTGCCAGCAGTTACGGGACAGGGGTACAGCCCCAGCATTTT.

V gene TRBV10-3 combines with J gene TRBJ1-1, with 7 bases identical to TRBD1. J gave up 3 bases and V 2 bases, and 0 bases lay outside the gene matches. The CDR3 length is 13 residues. CDR1 and CDR2 from the germline V gene are ENHRY and SYGVKD. The CDR3 spells CAISEGQDTEAFF. The DNA for the CDR3 is TGTGCCATCAGTGAGGGACAGGACACTGAAGCTTTCTTT.

In nucleotides, the CDR3 is TGTGCCAGTAGTAGGTCCCAGGGGAGCTACGAGCAGTACTTC. Its protein product is CASSRSQGSYEQYF. This rearrangement joins TRBV19 to TRBJ2-7; maybe TRBD1 (6 bases). Trimming took 4 bases from V and 3 from J, leaving 13 bases between them. The CDR3 runs 14 residues. Looked up from germline, CDR1 is LNHDA and CDR2 is SQIVND (reference sequence).

This chain joins TRBV28 and TRBJ1-1; D not certain. From germline, CDR1 is MDHEN and CDR2 SYDVKM. V was trimmed by 6 bases and J by 5 bases, leaving 10 bases between them. The CDR3 is 12 residues long. The CDR3 reads CASRERRTEAFF. The CDR3 DNA sequence: TGTGCCAGCAGGGAGCGTAGGACTGAAGCTTTCTTT.

The rearrangement uses TRBV5-1 and TRBJ2-7; 8 positions match TRBD1. V lost 5 bases to trimming and J lost 2 bases; unmatched junction nucleotides: 6. Germline CDR1 SGHRS, CDR2 YFSETQ. The CDR3 has 14 amino acids. The CDR3 DNA reads TGCGCCAGCAGATCTGGACAGGGTACCTACGAGCAGTACTTC. Translating it yields CASRSGQGTYEQYF. The whole variable domain, filled in from reference TRBV5-1 and TRBJ2-7, reads KAGVTQTPRYLIKTRGQQVTLSCSPISGHRSVSWYQQTPGQGLQFLFEYFSETQRNKGNFPGRFSGRQFSNSRSEMNVSTLELGDSALYLCASRSGQGTYEQYFGPGTRLTVT.

The chain uses TRBV7-9 and TRBJ2-1; TRBD2 might be the D (6 bases). CDR1 is SEHNR, CDR2 FQNEAQ, per germline (reference sequence). The V and J ends lost 4 bases and 5 bases respectively, with 12 bases between them. The CDR3 consists of 14 residues. DNA of the CDR3: TGTGCCAGCAGCTCAGGGACTCGGAACAATGAGCAGTTCTTC. Translated: CASSSGTRNNEQFF.

J is TRBJ2-5 and V is TRBV5-4; 7 bases fit TRBD2. Trimming removed 4 bases from V and 5 bases from J; junction bases left unmatched: 11. The CDR3 runs to 15 residues. Looked up from germline, CDR1 is SGHNT and CDR2 is YYREEE (reference sequence). The CDR3 coding sequence is TGTGCCAGCAGCCCCCGGGCTAGCGGTGCGGAGACCCAGTACTTC. Its protein product is CASSPRASGAETQYF.

The rearrangement joins TRBV10-1 to TRBJ2-7; D unclear. V was pared by 0 bases and J by 3 bases, with 6 bases between. Germline CDR1 is WNHNN and CDR2 is SYGVQD (reference sequence). The CDR3 consists of 13 residues. CDR3 amino acids: CASSESTNYEQYF. As DNA, the CDR3 is TGCGCCAGCAGTGAGTCGACAAACTACGAGCAGTACTTC.

This chain connects TRBV28 to TRBJ1-5, with D tentatively TRBD1 (5 bases). V lost 4 bases, J lost 3 bases, and 10 bases lay in between. The CDR3 contains 14 residues. In germline, CDR1 is MDHEN, CDR2 SYDVKM. This CDR3 is CASSSGGSNQPQHF. CDR3 bases: TGTGCCAGCAGTTCTGGGGGGTCCAATCAGCCCCAGCATTTT. The entire variable domain, with the rest obtained from reference TRBV28 and TRBJ1-5, is as follows: DVKVTQSSRYLVKRTGEKVFLECVQDMDHENMFWYRQDPGLGLRLIYFSYDVKMKEKGDIPEGYSVSREKKERFSLILESASTNQTSMYLCASSSGGSNQPQHFGDGTRLSIL.

CDR3 DNA: TGTGCCAGCAGCTTAGCGGGGGCTGGAAACACCATATATTTT. Amino acid sequence: CASSLAGAGNTIYF. This chain connects TRBV11-2 to TRBJ1-3; possible D gene TRBD1, 5 bases. The CDR3 runs to 14 residues. With 1 base removed from V and 2 bases from J, the gap between germline ends came to 6 bases. The germline V gene has CDR1 SGHAT and CDR2 FQNNGV.

The rearrangement links TRBV19 to TRBJ2-1; 9 bases agree with TRBD2. Trimming took 5 bases from V and 4 from J; bases not matched to a gene: 9. Germline V gene lookup returns CDR1 LNHDA and CDR2 SQIVND (reference sequence). The CDR3 runs to 16 residues. The CDR3 here is CASSWKLAGPYNEQFF. CDR3 nucleotide sequence: TGTGCCAGTAGTTGGAAGCTAGCGGGGCCTTACAATGAGCAGTTCTTC.

For the CDR3, the DNA is TGTGCCAGCAGTACGGCAGGGATTATATACGAGCAGTACTTC. Protein product: CASSTAGIIYEQYF. The chain links TRBV2 to TRBJ2-7; maybe TRBD1 (5 bases). Trimming left V 5 bases short and J 4 bases short, with 15 bases between. Germline CDR1 is SNHLY and CDR2 is FYNNEI. The CDR3 is made up of 14 amino acids.

The CDR3 sequence is CASSLGYGDYNEQFF. CDR3 DNA sequence: TGTGCCAGCAGCCTAGGGTACGGGGACTACAATGAGCAGTTCTTC. This sequence joins TRBV7-6 and TRBJ2-1; maybe TRBD2 (5 bases). The CDR3 is 15 amino acids. Per the germline V gene, CDR1 is SGHVS and CDR2 is FNYEAQ. The V end was cut by 5 bases, the J end by 3 bases, with 14 bases between.